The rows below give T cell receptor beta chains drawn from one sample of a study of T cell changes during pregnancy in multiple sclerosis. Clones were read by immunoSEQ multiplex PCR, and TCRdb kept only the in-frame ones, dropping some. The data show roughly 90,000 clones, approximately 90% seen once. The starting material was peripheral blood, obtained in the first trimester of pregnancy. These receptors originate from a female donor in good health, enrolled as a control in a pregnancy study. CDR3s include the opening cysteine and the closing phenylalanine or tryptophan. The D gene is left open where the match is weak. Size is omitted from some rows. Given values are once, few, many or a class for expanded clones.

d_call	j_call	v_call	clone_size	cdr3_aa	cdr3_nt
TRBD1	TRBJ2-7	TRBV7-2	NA	CASSFRTGGHEQYF	TGTGCCAGCAGCTTTCGGACAGGGGGCCACGAGCAGTACTTC
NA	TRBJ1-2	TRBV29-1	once	CSAEDSSNYGYTF	TGCAGCGCAGAGGACAGTTCCAACTATGGCTACACCTTC
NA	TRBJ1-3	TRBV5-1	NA	CASSLESAPGNTIYF	TGCGCCAGCAGCTTGGAGTCAGCGCCTGGAAACACCATATATTTT
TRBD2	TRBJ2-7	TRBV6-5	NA	CASSYGTSGLYEQYF	TGTGCCAGCAGTTACGGGACTAGCGGGCTCTACGAGCAGTACTTC
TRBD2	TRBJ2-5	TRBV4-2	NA	CASSQDWSSGGAETQYF	TGTGCCAGCAGCCAAGATTGGAGTAGCGGGGGGGCTGAGACCCAGTACTTC
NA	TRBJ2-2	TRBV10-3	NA	CAISPSGTGELFF	TGTGCCATCAGTCCGTCCGGCACCGGGGAGCTGTTTTTT
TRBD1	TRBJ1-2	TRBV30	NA	CAWRGDSTYGYTF	TGTGCCTGGAGGGGGGACAGTACTTATGGCTACACCTTC
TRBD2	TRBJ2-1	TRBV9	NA	CASSPRGGLGLDEQFF	TGTGCCAGCAGCCCCCGGGGCGGACTAGGCCTCGATGAGCAGTTCTTC
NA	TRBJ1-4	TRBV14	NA	CASSRRGGNEKLFF	TGTGCCAGCAGCCGGAGGGGAGGGAATGAAAAACTGTTTTTT
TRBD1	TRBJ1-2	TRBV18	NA	CASQQTGGAYGYTF	TGTGCCAGCCAGCAGACAGGGGGCGCATATGGCTACACCTTC
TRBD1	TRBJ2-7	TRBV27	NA	CASSGGQGRYEQYF	TGTGCCAGCAGTGGCGGACAGGGTCGCTACGAGCAGTACTTC
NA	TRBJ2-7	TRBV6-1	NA	CASSEAGGPHEQYF	TGTGCCAGCAGTGAAGCGGGCGGGCCGCATGAGCAGTACTTC
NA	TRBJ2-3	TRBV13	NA	CASSSGGLIDTQYF	TGTGCCAGCAGCTCGGGGGGCTTAATTGATACGCAGTATTTT
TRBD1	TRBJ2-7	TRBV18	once	CASSPRPGTGGVPDEQYF	TGTGCCAGCTCACCACGGCCCGGGACAGGGGGTGTCCCGGACGAGCAGTACTTC
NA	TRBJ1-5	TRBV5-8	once	CASSLGRGRSNQPQHF	TGTGCCAGCAGCTTAGGGCGCGGGAGAAGCAATCAGCCCCAGCATTTT
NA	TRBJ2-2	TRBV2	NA	CASRTRQKNTGELFF	TGTGCCAGCAGAACGAGACAGAAGAACACCGGGGAGCTGTTTTTT
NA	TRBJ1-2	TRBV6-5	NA	CASSSFQGENYGYTF	TGTGCCAGCAGCTCGTTTCAGGGCGAGAACTATGGCTACACCTTC
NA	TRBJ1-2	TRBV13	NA	CATRSGSLEGYTF	TGTGCCACCCGATCAGGGTCATTAGAGGGCTACACCTTC
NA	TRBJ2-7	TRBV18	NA	CASSFTTFHTGLVEQYF	TGTGCCAGCTCTTTCACCACTTTTCATACAGGGTTGGTCGAGCAGTACTTC
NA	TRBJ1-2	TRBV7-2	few	CASSSTTLYGYTF	TGTGCCAGCAGCTCCACAACGCTCTATGGCTACACCTTC
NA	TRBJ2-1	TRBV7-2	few	CASSADGGNYNEQFF	TGTGCCAGCAGCGCCGATGGGGGGAATTACAATGAGCAGTTCTTC
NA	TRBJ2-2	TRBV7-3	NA	CASSPKERLGGELFF	TGTGCCAGCAGCCCAAAGGAGAGGCTGGGCGGGGAGCTGTTTTTT